The 19 T cell receptor beta chains below all came from one sample that was sequenced in a study of blood T cell repertoires in COVID-19. Profiling relied on immunoSEQ multiplex PCR, and the TCRdb table lists in-frame clones only, not all of them. The sample includes about 140,000 clones, 60% to 80% seen only once; the top ten take 9%. The specimen was peripheral blood. These receptors all stem from a woman aged 45-65 years with active or convalescent COVID-19.

The genes are TRBV5-1 and TRBJ1-6; the D gene is possibly TRBD1 (5 bases). From germline, CDR1 is SGHRS and CDR2 YFSETQ. Trimming pared 6 bases from V and 6 bases from J, leaving 13 bases between. This CDR3 has 14 amino acids. This CDR3 is CASTGGEINSPLHF. The DNA for the CDR3 is TGCGCCAGCACCGGAGGGGAGATTAATTCACCCCTCCACTTT.

This chain links TRBV6-2 or TRBV6-3 with TRBJ2-7, with TRBD2 identical over 7 bases. The germline CDR1 and CDR2 sequences are MNHEY and SVGEGT. The CDR3 consists of 17 residues. The trim removed 2 bases at V and 0 bases at J, leaving 10 bases unmatched. CDR3 in amino acids: CASSYPARGGSSYEQYF. The CDR3, as DNA: TGTGCCAGCAGTTACCCGGCGCGGGGCGGGAGCTCCTACGAGCAGTACTTC.

This clone was detected a few times. The chain carries TRBV9 and TRBJ1-1; 7 bases are a match to TRBD1. This CDR3 comprises 15 residues. Germline V gives CDR1 SGDLS, CDR2 YYNGEE. Trimming cost V 4 bases and J 0 bases; bases outside gene matches: 6. In DNA form, the CDR3 reads TGTGCCAGCAGCCCACGGGACAGCCTGAACACTGAAGCTTTCTTT. Protein product: CASSPRDSLNTEAFF.

The gene calls are TRBV7-2 and TRBJ2-1; D gene uncertain. The CDR3 length is 13 residues. Germline loops: CDR1 SGHTA, CDR2 FQGNSA. The ends were cut back, 1 base at V and 8 bases at J, with 9 bases in the middle. This CDR3 is CASSLDSTHEQFF. CDR3 DNA sequence: TGTGCCAGCAGCTTAGATAGTACCCATGAGCAGTTCTTC.

This chain joins TRBV3-1 (or the pseudogene TRBV3-2) and TRBJ2-5; 14 bases match TRBD2. The CDR3 is 16 amino acids. Germline CDR1 LGHDT, CDR2 YNNKEL (reference sequence). With V trimmed by 4 bases and J by 5 bases, 6 bases remained unmatched. The CDR3 DNA follows: TGTGCCAGCAGCCTCCGGACTAGCGGGGGGCGGGAGACCCAGTACTTC. This encodes CASSLRTSGGRETQYF.

The chain links TRBV29-1 to TRBJ2-2; 7 bases match TRBD1. Germline CDR1 SQVTM, CDR2 ANQGSEA. The CDR3 sequence is 13 residues long. Trimming cost V 7 bases and J 3 bases; bases outside gene matches: 5. CDR3 bases: TGCAGCGCCCGGGACAGATACACCGGGGAGCTGTTTTTT. Amino acid sequence: CSARDRYTGELFF.

The chain combines TRBV15 with TRBJ2-3; 7 bases match TRBD2. Per germline, CDR1 LNHNV and CDR2 YYDKDF (reference sequence). J gave up 7 bases and V 1 base, and 11 bases lay outside the gene matches. This CDR3 region has 16 residues. The CDR3 is CATSRASGAEWNTQYF. CDR3 in DNA: TGTGCCACCAGCAGAGCTAGCGGAGCCGAGTGGAATACGCAGTATTTT.

V gene TRBV30 combines with J gene TRBJ1-5; D gene ambiguous. The germline CDR1 and CDR2 sequences are GTSNPN and SVGIG (reference sequence). The CDR3 has 15 residues. V was shortened by 0 bases and J by 0 bases, with 9 bases between the two germline ends. This CDR3 reads CAWSVGSYSNQPQHF. The CDR3 DNA sequence: TGTGCCTGGAGTGTAGGGAGCTATAGCAATCAGCCCCAGCATTTT.

The rearrangement uses TRBV5-1 and TRBJ2-5, with D perhaps TRBD1 (6 bases). V lost 3 bases to trimming and J lost 1 base, with 13 bases between them. The germline V gene has CDR1 SGHRS and CDR2 YFSETQ. The CDR3 extends over 15 amino acids. CDR3 in amino acids: CASSWENRVQETQYF. The CDR3 DNA reads as TGCGCCAGCAGCTGGGAGAACAGGGTCCAAGAGACCCAGTACTTC.

This clone was picked up a small number of times. The chain recombines TRBV19 with TRBJ1-1; tentatively, D is TRBD1 (6 bases). Trimming took 5 bases from V and 0 from J, leaving 13 bases between them. Germline CDR1 LNHDA, CDR2 SQIVND (reference sequence). The CDR3 is made up of 15 amino acids. CDR3 sequence reads: CASSPRGPMNTEAFF. CDR3 DNA: TGTGCCAGTAGTCCCAGGGGCCCCATGAACACTGAAGCTTTCTTT.

The chain has TRBV9 and TRBJ2-1, with 9 positions matching TRBD2. CDR1 and CDR2 (germline): SGDLS, YYNGEE. Losses at the gene ends were 2 bases for V and 6 bases for J; bases not matched to a gene: 9. The CDR3 spans 16 residues. CDR3 protein: CASSVRQAGGGNEQFF. The CDR3 coding sequence is TGTGCCAGCAGCGTCAGACAGGCGGGAGGGGGCAATGAGCAGTTCTTC.

The V and J genes are TRBV7-8 and TRBJ2-7, with a weak D call TRBD2 (7 bases). V was cut by 2 bases and J by 3 bases, with 20 bases left in between. Germline CDR1 and CDR2: SGHVS and FQNEAQ. The length of the CDR3 is 17 residues. The CDR3 loop is CASSLTFGGGGNYEQYF. The CDR3 DNA reads as TGTGCCAGCAGCTTAACCTTCGGGGGAGGGGGAAACTACGAGCAGTACTTC.

The V and J genes are TRBV3-1 (or the pseudogene TRBV3-2) and TRBJ2-1, with D unresolved. The CDR3 spans 17 residues. Germline CDR1 and CDR2: LGHDT and YNNKEL (reference sequence). V was cut by 4 bases and J by 0 bases, with 16 bases left in between. The DNA for the CDR3 is TGTGCCAGCAGCCCAAGCACGTCGACAAGCTCCTACAATGAGCAGTTCTTC. Translation gives CASSPSTSTSSYNEQFF.

This chain uses TRBV27 with TRBJ1-1; D is uncertain. Germline CDR1 reads MNHEY; CDR2 reads SMNVEV (reference sequence). Trimming pared 6 bases from V and 4 bases from J, leaving 15 bases between. This CDR3 has 14 residues. The CDR3 region is CASRPRRSLTEAFF. The CDR3 nucleotides are TGTGCCAGCAGGCCCCGCAGGTCACTCACTGAAGCTTTCTTT.

The chain carries TRBV27 and TRBJ1-2, with D unresolved. Trimming removed 6 bases from V and 7 bases from J, with 18 bases in between. In germline, CDR1 is MNHEY, CDR2 SMNVEV (reference sequence). The CDR3 totals 14 residues. DNA for the CDR3: TGTGCCAGCAGAGACTCGGGAACCCAGGCTGGCTACACCTTC. Translated: CASRDSGTQAGYTF.

The chain combines TRBV27 with TRBJ2-4, with D possibly being TRBD2 (5 bases). V dropped 7 bases and J dropped 0 bases, with 16 bases sitting between them. Germline V gene data show CDR1 as MNHEY and CDR2 as SMNVEV (reference sequence). CDR3 length equals 16 residues. This CDR3 is CASTQGSQLAKNIQYF. The CDR3 nucleotides are TGTGCCAGCACCCAAGGGAGTCAACTAGCCAAAAACATTCAGTACTTC.

This sequence joins TRBV14 and TRBJ1-6; D possibly corresponds to TRBD1 (5 bases). Germline V gene sequence: CDR1 SGHDN, CDR2 FVKESK. This CDR3 is 16 amino acids long. The germline V and J ends were trimmed by 6 bases and 12 bases, with 24 bases remaining between them. CDR3 nucleotide sequence: TGTGCCAGCAGTTATCGACCATCCAGGGAAAGTTTACCCCTCCACTTT. Amino acids: CASSYRPSRESLPLHF.

The V call is TRBV30, the J call TRBJ2-1, with 8 nucleotides matching TRBD1. V was clipped by 4 bases and J by 5 bases; unmatched bases: 4. From germline, CDR1 is GTSNPN and CDR2 SVGIG (reference sequence). The CDR3 totals 13 residues. This chain's CDR3 is CAWNQDRDNEQFF. The CDR3 region has the DNA TGTGCCTGGAACCAGGACAGGGACAATGAGCAGTTCTTC.

In its sample, this clone was seen many times. Other DNA sequences in the sample encode the same CDR3. V is TRBV7-2 and J is TRBJ1-5; D perhaps matches TRBD1 (6 bases). Trimming pared 5 bases from V and 1 base from J, leaving 9 bases between. The CDR3 spans 14 residues. Germline CDR1 and CDR2: SGHTA and FQGNSA. For the CDR3, the DNA is TGTGCCAGCAGCCCGACAGGCAGCAATCAGCCCCAGCATTTT. Protein sequence: CASSPTGSNQPQHF.